These 20 T cell receptor beta chains share one sample of origin, sequenced in a study of beta chain features in type 1 diabetes. Reverse transcribing all isolated RNA meant expressed TCRB transcripts were sequenced. Some clones are missing from TCRdb's copy, which holds only in-frame ones; the method was immunoSEQ multiplex PCR. The table lists nearly 350,000 clones, 7.5% to 9% of them singletons. Material for sequencing was central memory CD4+ T cells from blood. The receptors originated from a woman younger than 30 in good health.

The sample holds a few counts of this clone. This chain connects TRBV20-1 to TRBJ2-7; D perhaps matches TRBD1 (6 bases). This CDR3 contains 11 residues. V lost 6 bases and J 3 bases, leaving 9 bases between the germline ends. Germline lookup yields CDR1 DFQATT and CDR2 SNEGSKA (reference sequence). The chain's CDR3 is CSAEQGYEQYF. The CDR3 DNA reads TGCAGTGCCGAACAGGGCTACGAGCAGTACTTC.

The J gene is TRBJ1-2, the V gene TRBV6-5, with no clear D. The CDR3 is 13 amino acids. Germline V CDR1 and CDR2: MNHEY, SVGAGI. The ends were cut back, 2 bases at V and 8 bases at J, with 12 bases in the middle. The CDR3 bases are TGTGCCAGCAGTTACGGTCACGATAACGGCTACACCTTC. Encoded protein: CASSYGHDNGYTF.

There are a few counts of this clone. J is TRBJ1-1 and V is TRBV11-2, with TRBD1 identical over 7 bases. The CDR3 consists of 13 residues. J gave up 3 bases and V 5 bases, and 3 bases lay outside the gene matches. CDR1 and CDR2 from the germline V gene are SGHAT and FQNNGV. CDR3 residues: CASSEQGYTEAFF. The DNA of the CDR3 is TGTGCCAGCAGCGAACAGGGGTACACTGAAGCTTTCTTT.

This clone was detected only a few times. The chain recombines TRBV9 with TRBJ2-1, with TRBD2 matching 13 bases. Trimming at V came to 0 bases and at J to 13 bases, leaving 7 bases not matched to a gene. The CDR3 is made up of 15 amino acids. CDR1 and CDR2 (germline): SGDLS, YYNGEE. The CDR3 reads CASSVAGTSGIEQFF. The CDR3 DNA reads as TGTGCCAGCAGCGTAGCGGGGACTAGCGGGATAGAACAGTTCTTC.

This clone was found many times. Other nucleotide sequences in the sample specify the same CDR3. The chain recombines TRBV7-3 with TRBJ2-2; no clear D gene. CDR1 is SGHTA, CDR2 FQGTGA, per germline. This CDR3 has 12 residues. Trimming removed 5 bases from V and 2 bases from J, with 3 bases in between. CDR3 nucleotides: TGTGCCAGCAGCCCCAACACCGGGGAGCTGTTTTTT. Translating gives CASSPNTGELFF.

This clone was detected only a few times. Other nucleotide sequences in the sample specify the same CDR3. V is TRBV7-6 and J is TRBJ2-5; D call uncertain. Trimming shortened V by 3 bases and J by 5 bases, and 13 bases separated the two germline ends. Per the germline V gene, CDR1 is SGHVS and CDR2 is FNYEAQ. The CDR3 is made up of 14 amino acids. CDR3 protein: CASSFGSLGETQYF. The CDR3 DNA sequence: TGTGCCAGCAGCTTCGGTAGCTTGGGGGAGACCCAGTACTTC.

In its sample, this clone was seen a few times. This sequence joins TRBV4-3 and TRBJ2-1, with D maybe TRBD1 (6 bases). V dropped 4 bases and J dropped 6 bases, with 19 bases sitting between them. In germline, CDR1 is LGHNA, CDR2 YSLEER. This CDR3 comprises 16 residues. In nucleotides, the CDR3 is TGCGCCAGCAGCCCCTCCCCCCGTACAGGGATCAATGAGCAGTTCTTC. Translated, it gives CASSPSPRTGINEQFF.

This clone was counted ten times or more. The chain links TRBV5-1 to TRBJ1-4, with 9 bases identical to TRBD1. The junction had 1 base not matched to a gene; V was cut back by 2 bases and J by 8 bases. The CDR3 is 13 amino acids. Per germline, CDR1 SGHRS and CDR2 YFSETQ. The CDR3 spells CASSLQGAEKLFF. CDR3 nucleotides: TGCGCCAGCAGCTTACAGGGGGCAGAAAAACTGTTTTTT.

This clone was counted between two and nine times. This chain joins TRBV27 and TRBJ2-7, with 12 nucleotides matching TRBD2. In germline, CDR1 is MNHEY, CDR2 SMNVEV (reference sequence). The CDR3 contains 13 residues. Trimming took 6 bases from V and 6 from J; bases not matched to a gene: 3. The DNA for the CDR3 is TGTGCCAGCAGACGACTAGCGGGAGCCGAGCAGTACTTC. Protein sequence: CASRRLAGAEQYF.

The V call is TRBV6-5, the J call TRBJ2-2; 15 bases agree with TRBD2. The junction had 3 bases not matched to a gene; V was cut back by 11 bases and J by 5 bases. The germline CDR1 and CDR2 sequences are MNHEY and SVGAGI. This CDR3 contains 14 residues. DNA for the CDR3: TGTGCCGGGGGGACTAGCGGGAGGACCGGGGAGCTGTTTTTT. It translates to CAGGTSGRTGELFF.

This clone has at least ten counts. Other DNA sequences of this sample code for an identical CDR3. The chain combines TRBV7-9 with TRBJ2-7, with D perhaps matching TRBD1 (6 bases). In germline, CDR1 is SEHNR, CDR2 FQNEAQ (reference sequence). This CDR3 region has 13 residues. Trimming shortened V by 1 base and J by 5 bases, and 9 bases separated the two germline ends. The CDR3 DNA reads as TGTGCCAGCAGCTTAGATGCAGGGGACGAGCAGTACTTC. Protein product: CASSLDAGDEQYF.

This clone was seen many times. This chain uses TRBV28 with TRBJ2-5; D is possibly TRBD1 or TRBD2 (5 bases each). This CDR3 is built from 13 residues. With 10 bases removed from V and 2 bases from J, the gap between germline ends came to 14 bases. Germline lookup yields CDR1 MDHEN and CDR2 SYDVKM. CDR3 sequence reads: CATRGEGQETQYF. CDR3 in DNA: TGTGCCACCCGGGGTGAGGGGCAAGAGACCCAGTACTTC.

This clone has only a few counts. The J gene is TRBJ2-4, the V gene TRBV20-1, with D perhaps being TRBD1 or TRBD2 (5 bases each). Trimming took off 6 bases at V and 15 bases at J, with 18 bases between the two ends. The CDR3 extends over 11 amino acids. Germline values: CDR1 DFQATT, CDR2 SNEGSKA (reference sequence). This chain's CDR3 is CSAAQTKGRYF. The CDR3 region has the DNA TGCAGTGCAGCGCAGACGAAGGGACGGTACTTC.

The rearrangement uses TRBV7-3 and TRBJ1-4, with a possible D match to TRBD1 (6 bases). CDR3 size: 14 residues. Trimming cost V 5 bases and J 8 bases, with 15 bases left between them. Germline CDR1 and CDR2: SGHTA and FQGTGA. CDR3 in DNA: TGTGCCAGCAGCCCCGACAGCAGGGGAGAAAAACTGTTTTTT. Its protein is CASSPDSRGEKLFF.

This clone showed up just a few times. The chain is built from TRBV28 and TRBJ2-7; D gene uncertain. The ends were cut back, 5 bases at V and 7 bases at J, with 18 bases in the middle. Germline V lookup: CDR1 MDHEN, CDR2 SYDVKM. The CDR3 is 14 amino acids. DNA of the CDR3: TGTGCCAGCAGTCCGCCCCATCGGGTCCAAGAGCAGTACTTC. This gives the protein CASSPPHRVQEQYF.

This clone was seen a few times. V gene TRBV5-4 combines with J gene TRBJ2-5; TRBD1 is a possible D gene (7 bases). The V gene lost 4 bases and the J gene lost 7 bases, with 23 bases spanning the gap. The CDR3 runs to 16 residues. Germline V gene sequence: CDR1 SGHNT, CDR2 YYREEE (reference sequence). For the CDR3, the DNA is TGTGCCAGCAGCACAACCACCGGGACAGAGGGAGGGACCCAGTACTTC. Protein: CASSTTTGTEGGTQYF.

This clone was counted many times. V is TRBV6-6 and J is TRBJ1-3, with TRBD1 matching 9 bases. The length of the CDR3 is 15 residues. The ends lost 6 bases at V and 2 bases at J; junction bases unmatched: 5. The germline V gene encodes CDR1 MNHNY and CDR2 SVGAGI (reference sequence). The CDR3 spells CASRSTGGPGNTIYF. As DNA, the CDR3 is TGTGCCAGCAGGTCCACAGGGGGCCCTGGAAACACCATATATTTT.

The sample holds a few counts of this clone. The gene calls are TRBV19 and TRBJ2-1; 11 bases line up with TRBD2. The V and J ends lost 4 bases and 8 bases, in that order; junction bases with no gene match: 7. This CDR3 is built from 15 residues. Germline V gene data show CDR1 as LNHDA and CDR2 as SQIVND (reference sequence). The CDR3 sequence: CASSTGTSGGDEQFF. The CDR3 DNA sequence: TGTGCCAGTAGTACCGGGACTAGCGGCGGGGATGAGCAGTTCTTC. The full variable domain, in which reference TRBV19 and TRBJ2-1 provide the parts outside the CDR3, is DGGITQSPKYLFRKEGQNVTLSCEQNLNHDAMYWYRQDPGQGLRLIYYSQIVNDFQKGDIAEGYSVSREKKESFPLTVTSAQKNPTAFYLCASSTGTSGGDEQFFGPGTRLTVL.

The chain employs TRBV6-1 and TRBJ2-1; 11 bases fit TRBD2. After removal of 3 bases from V and 7 bases from J, the junction contained 2 bases not matched to a gene. This CDR3 region has 14 residues. Germline V gene data show CDR1 as MNHNS and CDR2 as SASEGT. CDR3 DNA: TGTGCCAGCAGTGATAGCGGGAGGGCGAATGAGCAGTTCTTC. Its protein product is CASSDSGRANEQFF.

As regards this clone: This same CDR3 is encoded by further DNA sequences in the sample. The J gene is TRBJ1-3, the V gene TRBV5-1; D is uncertain. CDR3 size: 14 residues. CDR1 is SGHRS and CDR2 is YFSETQ in the germline V gene. V was shortened by 0 bases and J by 3 bases, with 7 bases between the two germline ends. This CDR3 reads CASSLAGYGNTIYF. CDR3 coding DNA: TGCGCCAGCAGCTTGGCTGGTTATGGAAACACCATATATTTT.